The 9 T cell receptor beta chains in this list originate from one sample, sequenced in a study of T cell repertoires in cytomegalovirus infection. TCRdb passed the reads through MiXCR, listing each CDR3 protein once. There are roughly 180,000 distinct CDR3 sequences in the sample; 20% to 25% occur only once, and roughly 25% lies in the top ten. Their antigen targets remain unknown. The starting material was CD8+ T cells from cultured PBMCs, obtained from culture after CMV antigen stimulation. The receptors were gathered from a human donor in good health (CMV status not recorded). Some clones in this sample may be carry-over from other donors' samples.

The chain has TRBV6-6 and TRBJ2-3, with D perhaps TRBD1 (5 bases). The CDR3 is 17 amino acids. Germline values: CDR1 MNHNY, CDR2 SVGAGI (reference sequence). Trimming took 6 bases from V and 0 from J, leaving 19 bases between them. In nucleotides, the CDR3 is TGTGCCAGCAGACGGACATTTTCGCCCTCTAGCACAGATACGCAGTATTTT. As protein: CASRRTFSPSSTDTQYF.

On this clonotype itself: An end of the junction differs from the germline gene, which may be a read error. This rearrangement joins TRBV7-7 to TRBJ2-5; 12 bases align to TRBD2. Germline V lookup: CDR1 SSHAT, CDR2 FNYEAQ (reference sequence). This CDR3 is built from 15 residues. CDR3 DNA: TGTGCTAGCAGCCGGGGACTAGCGGGCCAAGAGACCCAGTACTTC. It is translated as CASSRGLAGQETQYF.

The chain employs TRBV7-8 and TRBJ1-5, with D unresolved. This CDR3 is built from 14 residues. The V gene's germline CDR1 is SGHVS and CDR2 FQNEAQ. Trimming took 5 bases from V and 0 from J, leaving 8 bases between them. CDR3 region: CASSPDYSNQPQHF. CDR3 sequence (DNA): TGTGCCAGCAGCCCGGACTATAGCAATCAGCCCCAGCATTTT.

This clonotype turned up a few times. CDR3: CASSLAGSYTF. DNA for the CDR3: TGTGCCAGCAGCTTGGCGGGAAGCTACACCTTC. V and J are TRBV7-2 and TRBJ1-2, with D unresolved. Trimming left V 3 bases short and J 9 bases short, with 8 bases between. Germline values: CDR1 SGHTA, CDR2 FQGNSA. This CDR3 comprises 11 residues.

Note on this clonotype: An end of the junction differs from the germline gene, which may be a read error. The chain has TRBV7-6 and TRBJ1-2; tentatively, D is TRBD1 (5 bases). Germline CDR1 reads SGHVS; CDR2 reads FNYEAQ. The length of the CDR3 is 15 residues. The chain's CDR3 is CASSLGGRANYGYIF. The CDR3 bases are TGTGCCAGCAGCTTAGGGGGCAGGGCTAACTATGGCTACATCTTC.

This clonotype has just a few counts. The chain carries TRBV27 and TRBJ2-2; no reliable D call. CDR1 is MNHEY, CDR2 SMNVEV, per germline (reference sequence). V was cut by 7 bases and J by 4 bases, with 13 bases left in between. This CDR3 is built from 14 residues. DNA for the CDR3: TGTGCCAGCACCGACACCCCCACCACCGGGGAGCTGTTTTTT. Translation gives CASTDTPTTGELFF.

This clonotype was detected only a few times. V gene TRBV4-2 combines with J gene TRBJ2-6; no definite D call. The CDR3 length is 15 residues. Germline V gives CDR1 LGHNA, CDR2 YNFKEQ. Trimming left V 3 bases short and J 0 bases short, with 6 bases between. DNA for the CDR3: TGTGCCAGCAGCCAGCCACTCTCTGGGGCCAACGTCCTGACTTTC. As protein: CASSQPLSGANVLTF.

V and J are TRBV7-9 and TRBJ2-3, with D tentatively TRBD2 (6 bases). Germline V gives CDR1 SEHNR, CDR2 FQNEAQ (reference sequence). The length of the CDR3 is 16 residues. Trimming shortened V by 4 bases and J by 4 bases, and 18 bases separated the two germline ends. CDR3 in amino acids: CASSSTGGTRADTQYF. In DNA, the CDR3 is TGTGCCAGCAGCTCGACCGGGGGTACGCGGGCAGATACGCAGTATTTT.

The chain joins TRBV12-3 or TRBV12-4 to TRBJ1-2; no clear D gene. Between the trimmed V and J ends, which lost 4 bases and 6 bases, there was a span of 12 bases. There are 13 residues in the CDR3. Here the CDR3 DNA reads TGTGCCAGCAGTTCCTCGGACCGACATGGCTACACCTTC. Translation gives CASSSSDRHGYTF.